This is a list of T cell receptor beta chains from one sample in a study of Ad26.COV2.S vaccination and SARS-CoV-2 variants. Some clones are missing from TCRdb's copy, which holds only in-frame ones; the method was immunoSEQ multiplex PCR. The data hold about 320,000 clones, with around four fifths observed a single time. This specimen consisted of peripheral blood, obtained in a trial of Ad26.COV2.S vaccine versus placebo. The source of these receptors is a person aged 18-65 years who received the Ad26.COV2.S COVID-19 vaccine or a placebo. The CDR3 runs from the conserved cysteine through the conserved F or W. The D gene is left open where the match is weak. Not every row has a clone size; where given, it reads once, few, many or a size class.

J: TRBJ2-2
length: 13
V: TRBV10-2
D: NA
size: NA
DNA: TGCGCCAGCAGTGATAGGGATACCGGGGAGCTGTTTTTT
CDR3: CASSDRDTGELFF

J: TRBJ2-5
length: 14
V: TRBV11-1
D: NA
size: few
DNA: TGTGCCAGCAGCCCAGGGGCAGCCCAAGAGACCCAGTACTTC
CDR3: CASSPGAAQETQYF

J: TRBJ1-1
length: 11
V: TRBV11-3
D: NA
size: NA
DNA: TGTGCCAGCAGCCGGGGGGTTACAGCTTTCTTT
CDR3: CASSRGVTAFF

J: TRBJ2-2
length: 11
V: TRBV6-5
D: NA
size: NA
DNA: TGTGCCAGTGGGAGCACCGGGGAGCTGTTTTTT
CDR3: CASGSTGELFF

J: TRBJ2-5
length: 19
V: TRBV7-2
D: TRBD2
size: NA
DNA: TGTGCCAGCAGCTCGAGGGCTAGCGGGGGGTTTGGTGGGGGAGAGACCCAGTACTTC
CDR3: CASSSRASGGFGGGETQYF

J: TRBJ1-5
length: 14
V: TRBV2
D: NA
size: few
DNA: TGTGCCAGCAGTGGGGACATAGGCAATCAGCCCCAGCATTTT
CDR3: CASSGDIGNQPQHF

J: TRBJ1-5
length: 15
V: TRBV4-1
D: NA
size: few
DNA: TGCGCCAGCAGCCAAGGTGGGGGTCTAAATCAGCCCCAGCATTTT
CDR3: CASSQGGGLNQPQHF

J: TRBJ2-1
length: 15
V: TRBV7-6
D: TRBD1
size: NA
DNA: TGTGCCAGCAGTTCTACAGGGGGAAGTAGGGATGAGCAGTTCTTC
CDR3: CASSSTGGSRDEQFF

J: TRBJ1-2
length: 14
V: TRBV4-2
D: TRBD1
size: NA
DNA: TGTGCCAGCAGCCGGGGACAGGGGAACTATGGCTACACCTTC
CDR3: CASSRGQGNYGYTF

J: TRBJ2-7
length: 13
V: TRBV5-8
D: NA
size: NA
DNA: TGTGCCAGCAGCTCGGACAGTACCTACGAGCAGTACTTC
CDR3: CASSSDSTYEQYF

J: TRBJ2-2
length: 14
V: TRBV6-5
D: NA
size: NA
DNA: TGTGCCAGCGCCAGGGTAGTTTTATGGGAGGAGCTGTTTTTT
CDR3: CASARVVLWEELFF

J: TRBJ2-7
length: 13
V: TRBV19
D: NA
size: NA
DNA: TGTGCCAGTAGTATAGACAACACCTACGAGCAGTACTTC
CDR3: CASSIDNTYEQYF

J: TRBJ1-5
length: 13
V: TRBV4-1
D: NA
size: NA
DNA: TGCGCCAGCAGCCTCTATTATGATCAGCCCCAGCATTTT
CDR3: CASSLYYDQPQHF

J: TRBJ2-1
length: 13
V: TRBV7-9
D: NA
size: NA
DNA: TGTGCCAGCAGCCGCGGACGAGAGGGTGAGCAGTTCTTC
CDR3: CASSRGREGEQFF

J: TRBJ2-2
length: 12
V: TRBV3-1/TRBV3-2
D: NA
size: few
DNA: TGTGCCAGCAGCCAAGAACCCGGGGAGCTGTTTTTT
CDR3: CASSQEPGELFF

J: TRBJ1-3
length: 16
V: TRBV3-1/TRBV3-2
D: TRBD1
size: once
DNA: TGTGCCAGCAGCCTTGGGACAGGGGCTTCGGGAAACACCATATATTTT
CDR3: CASSLGTGASGNTIYF

J: TRBJ2-7
length: 16
V: TRBV28
D: NA
size: NA
DNA: TGTGCCAGCAGCCCAGAGGGGATTTCAGGGGCGTACGAGCAGTACTTC
CDR3: CASSPEGISGAYEQYF

J: TRBJ2-3
length: 15
V: TRBV3-1/TRBV3-2
D: NA
size: NA
DNA: TGTGCCAGCAGCCAAGATCAGGGCTCCACAGATACGCAGTATTTT
CDR3: CASSQDQGSTDTQYF

J: TRBJ2-3
length: 15
V: TRBV19
D: TRBD2
size: NA
DNA: TGTGCCAGTAGTATGGGGGCGGCGGGAGGAGATACGCAGTATTTT
CDR3: CASSMGAAGGDTQYF

J: TRBJ1-5
length: 15
V: TRBV18
D: NA
size: NA
DNA: TGTGCCAGCTCACCACCCGAGGGTAGCAATCAGCCCCAGCATTTT
CDR3: CASSPPEGSNQPQHF

J: TRBJ2-5
length: 13
V: TRBV7-9
D: NA
size: NA
DNA: TGTGCCAGCAGCTTACGAGGGCAAGAGACCCAGTACTTC
CDR3: CASSLRGQETQYF

J: TRBJ1-1
length: 13
V: TRBV10-3
D: NA
size: NA
DNA: TGTGCCATCAGTGTCATGGGGTTTGCTGAAGCTTTCTTT
CDR3: CAISVMGFAEAFF

J: TRBJ1-3
length: 13
V: TRBV7-3
D: NA
size: NA
DNA: TGTGCCAGCAGCTTATCAGTAGGAAACACCATATATTTT
CDR3: CASSLSVGNTIYF

J: TRBJ2-4
length: 15
V: TRBV21-1
D: NA
size: NA
DNA: TGTGCCAGCAGCAAAGGGGAGAATGCCAAAAACATTCAGTACTTC
CDR3: CASSKGENAKNIQYF

J: TRBJ2-5
length: 13
V: TRBV19
D: NA
size: NA
DNA: TGTGCCAGTAGCTCAACTAGAGGAGAGACCCAGTACTTC
CDR3: CASSSTRGETQYF

J: TRBJ1-1
length: 14
V: TRBV5-1
D: TRBD1
size: few
DNA: TGCGCCAGCAGCTTGGGGGACCCGACAGGGGAAGCTTTCTTT
CDR3: CASSLGDPTGEAFF

J: TRBJ1-2
length: 16
V: TRBV3-1/TRBV3-2
D: TRBD1
size: NA
DNA: TGTGCCAGCAGCCAAGATCTTTTCCGAACAGGGGATGGCTACACCTTC
CDR3: CASSQDLFRTGDGYTF

J: TRBJ2-1
length: 14
V: TRBV5-6
D: NA
size: NA
DNA: TGTGCCAGCAGCCCGCTTGGGTTCGGGGATGAGCAGTTCTTC
CDR3: CASSPLGFGDEQFF

J: TRBJ2-1
length: 15
V: TRBV6-5
D: TRBD2
size: NA
DNA: TGTGCCAGCAGTTACCGGCGGGGGGCTATGAATGAGCAGTTCTTC
CDR3: CASSYRRGAMNEQFF

J: TRBJ1-6
length: 16
V: TRBV9
D: NA
size: NA
DNA: TGTGCCAGCAGCGTAGAGGGCCGCCGCTATAATTCACCCCTCCACTTT
CDR3: CASSVEGRRYNSPLHF

J: TRBJ1-1
length: 15
V: TRBV5-1
D: TRBD1
size: NA
DNA: TGCGCCAGCAGCTTCGGACAGGGGGCGACCACTGAAGCTTTCTTT
CDR3: CASSFGQGATTEAFF

J: TRBJ2-3
length: 16
V: TRBV5-1
D: TRBD1
size: NA
DNA: TGCGCCAGCAGCTCGGGGACAGGGGGCGATTGGGATACGCAGTATTTT
CDR3: CASSSGTGGDWDTQYF